Each of the 9 T cell receptor beta chains below was sequenced from the same sample in a study of cytomegalovirus exposure and HLA in healthy donors. The study ran its PCR with 60 Vbeta and 13 Jbeta primers. The assay was immunoSEQ multiplex PCR, and TCRdb's table has in-frame clones only and misses some. The sample has about 130,000 clones; around 83% are singletons. The sequenced material came from PBMCs. These receptors all come from a middle-aged man in good health and CMV-seronegative.

The CDR3 here is CASSHPRVGAEAFF. The CDR3 nucleotides are TGCGCCAGCAGCCACCCGCGGGTTGGGGCTGAAGCTTTCTTT. The rearrangement links TRBV5-1 to TRBJ1-1; D gene unclear. Germline V gene lookup returns CDR1 SGHRS and CDR2 YFSETQ. This CDR3 spans 14 amino acids. Trimming cost V 4 bases and J 6 bases, with 16 bases left between them.

This sequence joins TRBV4-1 and TRBJ2-5; TRBD2 matches at 9 bases. Germline lookup yields CDR1 MGHRA and CDR2 YSYEKL. CDR3 length: 16 residues. V shed 5 bases, J shed 2 bases, and the junction held 9 bases outside the gene matches. In DNA form, the CDR3 reads TGCGCCAGCAGCACTTCGGGACTAGCATCACAAGAGACCCAGTACTTC. Protein sequence: CASSTSGLASQETQYF.

The DNA for the CDR3 is TGCGCCAGCAGCTTGGACGGTAGCGGAATGAACACCGGGGAGCTGTTTTTT. As protein: CASSLDGSGMNTGELFF. The rearrangement joins TRBV5-1 to TRBJ2-2, with a weak D call TRBD2 (6 bases). The CDR3 is 17 amino acids. Germline CDR1 reads SGHRS; CDR2 reads YFSETQ. V shed 0 bases and J shed 1 base, with 13 bases lying between them. Filled out from reference TRBV5-1 and TRBJ2-2, the complete variable domain reads KAGVTQTPRYLIKTRGQQVTLSCSPISGHRSVSWYQQTPGQGLQFLFEYFSETQRNKGNFPGRFSGRQFSNSRSEMNVSTLELGDSALYLCASSLDGSGMNTGELFFGEGSRLTVL.

This rearrangement joins TRBV19 to TRBJ1-4; D perhaps matches TRBD1 (6 bases). V lost 7 bases and J 5 bases, leaving 14 bases between the germline ends. Germline V CDR1 and CDR2: LNHDA, SQIVND (reference sequence). This CDR3 has 14 amino acids. CDR3 nucleotides: TGTGCCAGTACCGAGGGGGGGTTGAATGAAAAACTGTTTTTT. Amino acids: CASTEGGLNEKLFF. The whole variable domain, filled in from reference TRBV19 and TRBJ1-4, reads DGGITQSPKYLFRKEGQNVTLSCEQNLNHDAMYWYRQDPGQGLRLIYYSQIVNDFQKGDIAEGYSVSREKKESFPLTVTSAQKNPTAFYLCASTEGGLNEKLFFGSGTQLSVL.

The rearrangement links TRBV4-1 to TRBJ2-3; 14 bases align to TRBD2. This CDR3 is 17 amino acids long. CDR1 and CDR2 (germline): MGHRA, YSYEKL. With V trimmed by 6 bases and J by 6 bases, 11 bases remained unmatched. The CDR3 region is CASRPTSGGAPWDTQYF. The DNA for the CDR3 is TGCGCCAGCAGACCGACTAGCGGGGGGGCCCCATGGGATACGCAGTATTTT.

This chain's CDR3 is CASSFPDTTKNIQYF. DNA for the CDR3: TGCGCCAGCAGCTTCCCGGACACTACCAAAAACATTCAGTACTTC. The chain uses TRBV5-1 and TRBJ2-4; tentative D call: TRBD1 (5 bases). The CDR3 runs 15 residues. Trimming took 2 bases from V and 2 from J, leaving 11 bases between them. Germline CDR1 is SGHRS and CDR2 is YFSETQ.

This clone was found a few times. V usage is TRBV25-1 and J usage is TRBJ1-4; D is possibly TRBD1 (6 bases). Germline loops: CDR1 MGHDK, CDR2 SYGVNS. CDR3 length: 14 amino acids. Trimming left V 3 bases short and J 8 bases short, with 13 bases between. CDR3 sequence: CASSDSRGYEKLFF. CDR3 DNA sequence: TGTGCCAGCAGTGATTCAAGGGGGTACGAAAAACTGTTTTTT.

The chain has TRBV7-9 and TRBJ1-2, with 9 nucleotides matching TRBD1. V lost 5 bases to trimming and J lost 3 bases; unmatched junction nucleotides: 10. Per germline, CDR1 SEHNR and CDR2 FQNEAQ (reference sequence). The CDR3 spans 16 residues. The CDR3 here is CASSRGTGLTHYGYTF. DNA of the CDR3: TGTGCCAGCAGCCGAGGGACAGGGCTAACCCACTATGGCTACACCTTC.

This rearrangement joins TRBV19 to TRBJ1-2, with D perhaps matching TRBD1 (5 bases). Trimming removed 5 bases at V and 4 bases at J, with 17 bases between. CDR1 is LNHDA and CDR2 is SQIVND in the germline V gene (reference sequence). The CDR3 spans 15 residues. The CDR3 protein is CASSSDSQLSYGYTF. The CDR3 nucleotides are TGTGCCAGTAGTTCCGACAGCCAATTGAGCTATGGCTACACCTTC.